A single sample gave rise to the 13 T cell receptor beta chains below, sequenced in a study of shared clonotypes between healthy human individuals. This table comes from immunoSEQ multiplex PCR, and its TCRdb copy is limited to in-frame clones, with some not included. The sample lists roughly 2 million clones; around 95% were seen once. The specimen was naive CD4+ T cells sorted from blood. Subset of the sample: CD45RA+ positively selected. These receptor sequences come from a man aged 18 to 29 in good health.

The J gene is TRBJ1-4, the V gene TRBV7-9, with 7 bases lining up with TRBD1. This CDR3 is built from 15 residues. The trim removed 5 bases at V and 7 bases at J, leaving 10 bases unmatched. In germline, CDR1 is SEHNR, CDR2 FQNEAQ (reference sequence). The CDR3 nucleotides read TGTGCCAGCAGCGGTAACAGGGGATCGGGTGAAAAACTGTTTTTT. This translates into CASSGNRGSGEKLFF.

V usage is TRBV7-9 and J usage is TRBJ2-5, with D possibly being TRBD1 (6 bases). This CDR3 contains 17 residues. The V and J ends lost 5 bases and 3 bases respectively, with 22 bases between them. Germline V gives CDR1 SEHNR, CDR2 FQNEAQ (reference sequence). The CDR3, as DNA: TGTGCCAGCAGCCCAAGGGGACACGATGTTGACAAAGAGACCCAGTACTTC. It yields the protein CASSPRGHDVDKETQYF.

Comments on this clone: Other DNA sequences in this specimen translate into the identical CDR3. V gene TRBV7-2 combines with J gene TRBJ1-3; D is possibly TRBD1 (6 bases). Trimming shortened V by 6 bases and J by 4 bases, and 10 bases separated the two germline ends. Germline-derived CDR1 and CDR2 are SGHTA and FQGNSA. The CDR3 spans 13 residues. The CDR3 reads CASSLDSGNTIYF. The CDR3 nucleotides are TGTGCCAGCAGTTTGGACAGCGGAAACACCATATATTTT. The variable domain in full, completed from reference TRBV7-2 and TRBJ1-3, reads GAGVSQSPSNKVTEKGKDVELRCDPISGHTALYWYRQSLGQGLEFLIYFQGNSAPDKSGLPSDRFSAERTGGSVSTLTIQRTQQEDSAVYLCASSLDSGNTIYFGEGSWLTVV.

This chain connects TRBV5-1 to TRBJ2-7; TRBD1 agrees at 7 bases. Germline V gives CDR1 SGHRS, CDR2 YFSETQ. This CDR3 contains 13 residues. Trimming at V came to 3 bases and at J to 3 bases, leaving 3 bases not matched to a gene. The CDR3 here is CASSSTGFYEQYF. DNA for the CDR3: TGCGCCAGCAGCTCGACAGGGTTCTACGAGCAGTACTTC.

The chain employs TRBV19 and TRBJ1-3; 7 positions match TRBD1. The V gene end was trimmed by 3 bases and the J gene end by 4 bases; junction bases not matched to a gene: 6. In germline, CDR1 is LNHDA, CDR2 SQIVND (reference sequence). The CDR3 is 15 amino acids. The CDR3 sequence: CASSIDSGQGNTIYF. The CDR3 coding sequence is TGTGCCAGTAGTATCGACTCGGGACAGGGAAACACCATATATTTT. Full variable domain (outside the CDR3, taken from reference TRBV19 and TRBJ1-3): DGGITQSPKYLFRKEGQNVTLSCEQNLNHDAMYWYRQDPGQGLRLIYYSQIVNDFQKGDIAEGYSVSREKKESFPLTVTSAQKNPTAFYLCASSIDSGQGNTIYFGEGSWLTVV.

The V gene is TRBV5-1, the J gene TRBJ2-7; TRBD1 might be the D (6 bases). The CDR3 has 14 residues. Germline CDR1 SGHRS, CDR2 YFSETQ. Trimming shortened V by 0 bases and J by 7 bases, and 14 bases separated the two germline ends. The CDR3 spells CASSLDRPGVEQYF. The DNA for the CDR3 is TGCGCCAGCAGCTTGGACAGGCCAGGGGTGGAGCAGTACTTC.

This sequence joins TRBV18 and TRBJ2-7, with no clear D. Per germline, CDR1 KGHSH and CDR2 LQKENI. CDR3 length: 14 residues. The germline V and J ends were trimmed by 0 bases and 3 bases, with 9 bases remaining between them. The CDR3 nucleotides read TGTGCCAGCTCACCACCGAACTTCGGCTACGAGCAGTACTTC. This sequence encodes CASSPPNFGYEQYF.

This sequence joins TRBV7-9 and TRBJ2-3; D is unresolved. CDR3 length: 16 residues. In germline, CDR1 is SEHNR, CDR2 FQNEAQ (reference sequence). V shed 2 bases and J shed 8 bases, with 20 bases lying between them. The CDR3 DNA is TGTGCCAGCAGCTTAAACCGGCCCAGCGAGTCCGGTACGCAGTATTTT. It codes for CASSLNRPSESGTQYF.

The gene calls are TRBV7-3 and TRBJ2-7, with D tentatively TRBD1 or TRBD2 (5 bases each). The germline V and J ends were trimmed by 5 bases and 6 bases, with 20 bases remaining between them. This CDR3 comprises 15 residues. Germline CDR1 SGHTA, CDR2 FQGTGA. The CDR3 reads CASSPSRGALSEQYF. In DNA, the CDR3 is TGTGCCAGCAGCCCCTCCCGAGGGGCGCTCAGCGAGCAGTACTTC.

This chain connects TRBV10-2 to TRBJ2-6, with D uncertain. Germline CDR1 reads WSHSY; CDR2 reads SAAADI. This CDR3 spans 13 amino acids. The V end lost 0 bases, the J end lost 3 bases, and 0 bases lay between the germline ends. The CDR3 bases are TGCGCCAGCAGTGAGTCTGGGGCCAACGTCCTGACTTTC. Encoded protein: CASSESGANVLTF.

The chain uses TRBV11-3 and TRBJ2-1; TRBD2 aligns across 14 bases. The germline gives CDR1 SGHNT, CDR2 YENEEA. CDR3 length equals 18 residues. V gave up 4 bases and J gave up 6 bases; unmatched junction bases: 11. The CDR3 is CASSSSILGTSGSNEQFF. The CDR3 DNA follows: TGTGCCAGCAGCTCCTCGATCCTAGGGACTAGCGGGAGCAATGAGCAGTTCTTC. The complete variable domain, with remaining parts taken from reference TRBV11-3 and TRBJ2-1, reads EAGVVQSPRYKIIEKKQPVAFWCNPISGHNTLYWYLQNLGQGPELLIRYENEEAVDDSQLPKDRFSAERLKGVDSTLKIQPAELGDSAVYLCASSSSILGTSGSNEQFFGPGTRLTVL.

This clone was counted between two and nine times. The chain couples TRBV2 to TRBJ1-6, with TRBD1 matching 9 bases. The CDR3 has 16 residues. Looked up from germline, CDR1 is SNHLY and CDR2 is FYNNEI. Trimming took 4 bases from V and 7 from J; bases not matched to a gene: 8. The CDR3 here is CASSADRGNGNSPLHF. As DNA, the CDR3 is TGTGCCAGCAGTGCCGACAGGGGGAACGGAAATTCACCCCTCCACTTT.

The gene calls are TRBV2 and TRBJ2-5, with D uncertain. V was cut by 6 bases and J by 0 bases, with 5 bases left in between. Germline CDR1 SNHLY, CDR2 FYNNEI. The CDR3 sequence is 12 residues long. The CDR3 region has the DNA TGTGCCAGCAGGGCTTACCAAGAGACCCAGTACTTC. Protein: CASRAYQETQYF.